The subject of this entry is one T cell receptor (beta chain). Its target is not known. J was trimmed by 4 bases and V by 4 bases; bases with no gene match: 7. Germline loops: CDR1 KGHSH, CDR2 LQKENI. The length of the CDR3 is 15 residues. The data were obtained in a study of cytomegalovirus exposure and HLA in healthy donors. The wider study: HLA-typed donors were the source of approximately 85 million unique TCRs held in an early data release.

Broader study findings: There were about 160 TCR beta chains listed as cytomegalovirus-associated.

PCR involved 60 Vbeta and 13 Jbeta primers. Some clones are missing from TCRdb's copy, which holds only in-frame ones; the method was immunoSEQ multiplex PCR. The data contain 130,000 to 150,000 clones, 70% to 85% of them singletons. The donors were healthy bone marrow donors. This receptor was obtained from a man aged 35-49 years in good health and CMV-seropositive. Sequenced material: PBMCs. V gene TRBV18 combines with J gene TRBJ1-5; 7 nucleotides line up with TRBD1. CDR3 sequence (DNA): TGTGCCAGCTCACGGGCCACAGGGGAGAATCAGCCCCAGCATTTT. This encodes CASSRATGENQPQHF.